These T cell receptor beta chains were read from a single sample in a study of blood T cell repertoires in COVID-19. TCRdb's table, derived via immunoSEQ multiplex PCR, lists solely in-frame clones and lacks some. The profile covers some 160,000 clones, with around 81% appearing a single time and 6.2% taken by the ten largest. Sequenced material: PBMCs or T cells enriched from blood (not recorded which). These receptors were obtained from a woman aged 40-49 years who had recovered from COVID-19. Both conserved end residues are part of each CDR3. The D gene is left open where the match is weak. The size of a clone is reported for some rows only, either as once, few or many, or as a class for expanded clones.

j_gene: TRBJ1-1
v_gene: TRBV14
d_gene: .
abundance: .
CDR3nt: TGTGCCAGCAGCCAATACAGTGGCACTGAAGCTTTCTTT
CDR3aa: CASSQYSGTEAFF

j_gene: TRBJ2-7
v_gene: TRBV2
d_gene: TRBD2
abundance: .
CDR3nt: TGTGCCAGCCACCTGCGGCGGACTAGCGTCGATCCTGGCGAGCAGTACTTC
CDR3aa: CASHLRRTSVDPGEQYF

j_gene: TRBJ1-2
v_gene: TRBV19
d_gene: .
abundance: .
CDR3nt: TGTGCCACCGCAATCCTAACAGGGAACTATGGCTACACCTTC
CDR3aa: CATAILTGNYGYTF

j_gene: TRBJ2-1
v_gene: TRBV5-5
d_gene: .
abundance: .
CDR3nt: TGTGCCAGCAGCTCCTTGGCTGCCCCCTCCTACAATGAGCAGTTCTTC
CDR3aa: CASSSLAAPSYNEQFF

j_gene: TRBJ1-2
v_gene: TRBV4-1
d_gene: TRBD1
abundance: .
CDR3nt: TGCGCCAGCAGCCAGTCGGGACAGTATGGCTACACCTTC
CDR3aa: CASSQSGQYGYTF

j_gene: TRBJ2-4
v_gene: TRBV21-1
d_gene: .
abundance: once
CDR3nt: TGTGCCAGCAGCAAAGGAAGCGGGCCAATTTGGTGGAACATTCAGTACTTC
CDR3aa: CASSKGSGPIWWNIQYF

j_gene: TRBJ2-7
v_gene: TRBV2
d_gene: .
abundance: .
CDR3nt: TGTGCCAGCCGCGGGGTTAGCGAGCAGTACTTC
CDR3aa: CASRGVSEQYF

j_gene: TRBJ2-7
v_gene: TRBV2
d_gene: .
abundance: .
CDR3nt: TGTGCCAGCAGTGAAGCGCGGCGCAGCTCCTACGAGCAGTACTTC
CDR3aa: CASSEARRSSYEQYF

j_gene: TRBJ1-1
v_gene: TRBV3-1/TRBV3-2
d_gene: .
abundance: .
CDR3nt: TGTGCCAGCAGCCAAAGAGGAGGGGGAGGGACCACTGAAGCTTTCTTT
CDR3aa: CASSQRGGGGTTEAFF

j_gene: TRBJ1-2
v_gene: TRBV7-9
d_gene: .
abundance: .
CDR3nt: TGTGCCAGCAGCCCCACGTTCCAGGCTGGCGACTATGGCTACACCTTC
CDR3aa: CASSPTFQAGDYGYTF

j_gene: TRBJ2-2
v_gene: TRBV7-2
d_gene: .
abundance: .
CDR3nt: TGTGCCAGCAGCATAAGCAACACCGGGGAGCTGTTTTTT
CDR3aa: CASSISNTGELFF

j_gene: TRBJ1-2
v_gene: TRBV18
d_gene: TRBD1
abundance: .
CDR3nt: TGTGCCAGCTCACTCGGACAGGGGATAGGTGGCTACACCTTC
CDR3aa: CASSLGQGIGGYTF

j_gene: TRBJ2-7
v_gene: TRBV5-1
d_gene: TRBD2
abundance: .
CDR3nt: TGCGCCAGCAGCTTGGACCTAGCGGGAGACGAGCAGTACTTC
CDR3aa: CASSLDLAGDEQYF

j_gene: TRBJ2-7
v_gene: TRBV6-1
d_gene: TRBD1
abundance: .
CDR3nt: TGTGCCAGCAGTGAAGTTGGGACAGGGGGCTACTACGAGCAGTACTTC
CDR3aa: CASSEVGTGGYYEQYF

j_gene: TRBJ1-1
v_gene: TRBV10-1
d_gene: .
abundance: .
CDR3nt: TGCGCCAGCAGGCAGGGGCCAGGGACTGAAGCTTTCTTT
CDR3aa: CASRQGPGTEAFF

j_gene: TRBJ1-5
v_gene: TRBV27
d_gene: TRBD1
abundance: .
CDR3nt: TGTGCCAGCAGCTGGACAGGGGACAATCAGCCCCAGCATTTT
CDR3aa: CASSWTGDNQPQHF

j_gene: TRBJ2-7
v_gene: TRBV3-1/TRBV3-2
d_gene: .
abundance: .
CDR3nt: TGTGCCAGCAGCCGAACTAGCAGCGCGGGGGAGCAGTACTTC
CDR3aa: CASSRTSSAGEQYF

j_gene: TRBJ1-2
v_gene: TRBV3-1/TRBV3-2
d_gene: TRBD1
abundance: .
CDR3nt: TGTGCCAGCGTGCGCGGGACAGGGGACTATGGCTACACCTTC
CDR3aa: CASVRGTGDYGYTF

j_gene: TRBJ2-3
v_gene: TRBV9
d_gene: TRBD2
abundance: .
CDR3nt: TGTGCCAGCAGCGTAGCTACCTTCGGAGCGGGGGGGGTCACAGATACGCAGTATTTT
CDR3aa: CASSVATFGAGGVTDTQYF

j_gene: TRBJ1-2
v_gene: TRBV4-2
d_gene: .
abundance: .
CDR3nt: TGTGCCAGCAGCCGTGCAGGGGACTATGGCTACACCTTC
CDR3aa: CASSRAGDYGYTF

j_gene: TRBJ2-1
v_gene: TRBV19
d_gene: .
abundance: .
CDR3nt: TGTGCCAGTAGTTCACAGGGCCATGAGCAGTTCTTC
CDR3aa: CASSSQGHEQFF

j_gene: TRBJ1-2
v_gene: TRBV7-9
d_gene: .
abundance: .
CDR3nt: TGTGCCAGCAGCTTAGTCGTCCTAAACTATGGCTACACCTTC
CDR3aa: CASSLVVLNYGYTF

j_gene: TRBJ1-4
v_gene: TRBV5-4
d_gene: TRBD1
abundance: few
CDR3nt: TGTGCCAGCAGCTCCGCACAGGGGGGTGAAAAACTGTTTTTT
CDR3aa: CASSSAQGGEKLFF

j_gene: TRBJ2-2
v_gene: TRBV18
d_gene: TRBD2
abundance: .
CDR3nt: TGTGCCAGCTCACCTTACGCTCTAGCGGGAGAAGGGAACACCGGGGAGCTGTTTTTT
CDR3aa: CASSPYALAGEGNTGELFF

j_gene: TRBJ2-7
v_gene: TRBV27
d_gene: TRBD1
abundance: .
CDR3nt: TGTGCCAGCAGTCCAGCCGGGACAGGCAACTACGAGCAGTACTTC
CDR3aa: CASSPAGTGNYEQYF

j_gene: TRBJ2-3
v_gene: TRBV7-2
d_gene: .
abundance: .
CDR3nt: TGTGCCAGCAGTATTAGCGGCCGCACAGATACGCAGTATTTT
CDR3aa: CASSISGRTDTQYF

j_gene: TRBJ2-1
v_gene: TRBV5-5
d_gene: TRBD2
abundance: .
CDR3nt: TGTGCCAGCAGCCCCCTCGAGCGGGAGGTGGTCGATGAGCAGTTCTTC
CDR3aa: CASSPLEREVVDEQFF

j_gene: TRBJ2-3
v_gene: TRBV30
d_gene: TRBD2
abundance: .
CDR3nt: TGTGCCTGGGGGACTAGCTTGACTAGCACAGATACGCAGTATTTT
CDR3aa: CAWGTSLTSTDTQYF

j_gene: TRBJ2-1
v_gene: TRBV5-1
d_gene: TRBD2
abundance: .
CDR3nt: TGCGCCAGCAGCTTAGGAGCGGGAAACTACAATGAGCAGTTCTTC
CDR3aa: CASSLGAGNYNEQFF

j_gene: TRBJ1-4
v_gene: TRBV27
d_gene: .
abundance: once
CDR3nt: TGTGCCAGCAGTCCCGCAGGGGCAGATGAAAAACTGTTTTTT
CDR3aa: CASSPAGADEKLFF

j_gene: TRBJ2-7
v_gene: TRBV6-1
d_gene: TRBD2
abundance: .
CDR3nt: TGTGCCAGCAGTGAATTAGGTCTAGCGGGAGCCCGGAGGGAGTACTTC
CDR3aa: CASSELGLAGARREYF

j_gene: TRBJ1-1
v_gene: TRBV19
d_gene: TRBD1
abundance: .
CDR3nt: TGTGCCAGTGACAGGGGGGGAATCATGAACACTGAAGCTTTCTTT
CDR3aa: CASDRGGIMNTEAFF

j_gene: TRBJ1-2
v_gene: TRBV27
d_gene: TRBD1
abundance: .
CDR3nt: TGTGCCAGCAGTTTATTAGGGGGCTTTGAAGGCTACACCTTC
CDR3aa: CASSLLGGFEGYTF

j_gene: TRBJ2-7
v_gene: TRBV7-9
d_gene: .
abundance: .
CDR3nt: TGTGCCAGCAGCTTAGATCCAATAACATACGAGCAGTACTTC
CDR3aa: CASSLDPITYEQYF

j_gene: TRBJ1-6
v_gene: TRBV4-1
d_gene: TRBD1
abundance: .
CDR3nt: TGCGCCAGCAGCCAAGTCCCGGGACAGGGGAATTCACCCCTCCACTTT
CDR3aa: CASSQVPGQGNSPLHF

j_gene: TRBJ2-1
v_gene: TRBV5-1
d_gene: TRBD1
abundance: once
CDR3nt: TGCGCCAGCAGCTTAGAACTACAGGGGTTCTCCTACAATGAGCAGTTCTTC
CDR3aa: CASSLELQGFSYNEQFF

j_gene: TRBJ2-7
v_gene: TRBV28
d_gene: .
abundance: .
CDR3nt: TGTGCCAGCAGTTCGACCAGAGCGGTTCGGGTTGTGGGGTCCTACGAGCAGTACTTC
CDR3aa: CASSSTRAVRVVGSYEQYF

j_gene: TRBJ2-7
v_gene: TRBV13
d_gene: TRBD1
abundance: .
CDR3nt: TGTGCCAGCAGCGCTTTGACCTCCGGGACAGATTTCTACGAGCAGTACTTC
CDR3aa: CASSALTSGTDFYEQYF

j_gene: TRBJ2-7
v_gene: TRBV20-1
d_gene: .
abundance: .
CDR3nt: TGCAGTGCTAGTTGGTCGGGGGGCCTATCCTACGAGCAGTACTTC
CDR3aa: CSASWSGGLSYEQYF

j_gene: TRBJ1-1
v_gene: TRBV5-8
d_gene: .
abundance: .
CDR3nt: TGTGCCAGCAGCTCCAAGGACATCCGAAGGGGAGCTTTCTTT
CDR3aa: CASSSKDIRRGAFF

j_gene: TRBJ2-7
v_gene: TRBV30
d_gene: TRBD1
abundance: once
CDR3nt: TGTGCCTGGAGTGGAGACAGGGAACTCTACGAGCAGTACTTC
CDR3aa: CAWSGDRELYEQYF

j_gene: TRBJ1-3
v_gene: TRBV18
d_gene: .
abundance: .
CDR3nt: TGTGCCAGCTCACCATCCGGGTTATCTGGAAACACCATATATTTT
CDR3aa: CASSPSGLSGNTIYF

j_gene: TRBJ1-1
v_gene: TRBV19
d_gene: TRBD1
abundance: .
CDR3nt: TGTGCCAGTAGTACTGCAGGGGGACTTGAAGCTTTCTTT
CDR3aa: CASSTAGGLEAFF

j_gene: TRBJ2-7
v_gene: TRBV5-1
d_gene: TRBD1
abundance: .
CDR3nt: TGCGCCAGCAGCCCTTCCGGGACAGGGCTTGACGAGCAGTACTTC
CDR3aa: CASSPSGTGLDEQYF

j_gene: TRBJ1-1
v_gene: TRBV2
d_gene: .
abundance: few
CDR3nt: TGTGCGGAGGGCGCGAACACTGAAGCTTTCTTT
CDR3aa: CAEGANTEAFF

j_gene: TRBJ2-1
v_gene: TRBV21-1
d_gene: .
abundance: .
CDR3nt: TGTGCCAGCAGCGAAAAGGGACAGATCTACAATGAGCAGTTCTTC
CDR3aa: CASSEKGQIYNEQFF